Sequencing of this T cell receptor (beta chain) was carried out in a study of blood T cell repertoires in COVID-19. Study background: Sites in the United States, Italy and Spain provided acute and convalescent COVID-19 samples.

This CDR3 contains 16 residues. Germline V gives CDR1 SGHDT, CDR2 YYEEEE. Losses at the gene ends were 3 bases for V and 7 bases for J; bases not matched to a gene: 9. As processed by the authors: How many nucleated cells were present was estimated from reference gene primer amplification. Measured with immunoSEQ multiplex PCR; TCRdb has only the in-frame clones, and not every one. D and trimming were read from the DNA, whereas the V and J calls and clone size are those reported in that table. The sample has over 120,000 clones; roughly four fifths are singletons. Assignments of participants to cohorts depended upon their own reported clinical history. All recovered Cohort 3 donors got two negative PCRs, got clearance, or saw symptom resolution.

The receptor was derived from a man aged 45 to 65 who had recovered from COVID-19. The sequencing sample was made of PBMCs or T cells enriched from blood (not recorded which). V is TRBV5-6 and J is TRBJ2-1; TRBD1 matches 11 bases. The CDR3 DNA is TGTGCCAGCAGCTCCAGGGGTGGGACAGGGGGAAATGAGCAGTTCTTC. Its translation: CASSSRGGTGGNEQFF.